This TCR beta chain was recorded in a study of long-term antiretroviral therapy in people with HIV. Whole-study findings and limits: The blood, collected between about 2003 and 2017, was possibly taken under older ART regimens.

The germline gives CDR1 LNHDA, CDR2 SQIVND (reference sequence). The ends lost 3 bases at V and 6 bases at J; junction bases unmatched: 13. The CDR3 spans 17 residues. In its sample, this clone was seen once. The antigen is not known. Researchers ran immunoSEQ v3.0 at survey level. It was about 35,000-50,000 T-cell genomes per sample that sequencing targeted. TCRdb's copy holds only in-frame clones and misses some; the assay was immunoSEQ multiplex PCR. The table includes about 40,000 clones, 85% to 90% detected once. The chain joins TRBV19 to TRBJ1-5; 8 positions agree with TRBD1. The sequenced sample was unsorted PBMCs, obtained 1.2 years after starting antiretroviral therapy. The clonotype was recovered from a woman between 45 and 60 years old with HIV. CDR3 nucleotides: TGTGCCAGTAGTATGTTTCCCGGACAGGGTGGAGGTCAGCCCCAGCATTTT. Its protein is CASSMFPGQGGGQPQHF.